This is a list of T cell receptor beta chains from one sample in a study of T cells in narcolepsy. Sequencing used immunoSEQ multiplex PCR; TCRdb keeps in-frame clones, though not all of them. The sample has 25,000 to 35,000 clones, roughly four fifths seen once. Sequences were obtained from CD45RA- memory CD4+ T cells from PBMCs. The origin of the receptors is a human donor with narcolepsy. Each CDR3 is given with its conserved first and last residue. D genes are given only for firm matches. Expanded clones are given a class, and other clones once, few, many or no size at all.

TRBV2	once	-	TRBJ2-1	TGTGCCAGCAGCGGGGACATCTGGGGAAGGGATGAGCAGTTCTTC	CASSGDIWGRDEQFF
TRBV2	medium-sized	-	TRBJ1-5	TGTGCCAGCGTCGGAGGATGGGATCAGCCCCAGCATTTT	CASVGGWDQPQHF
TRBV19	-	-	TRBJ2-7	TGTGCCAGTAGTAGCCGGGCTTCCGAGCAGTACTTC	CASSSRASEQYF
TRBV9	-	-	TRBJ2-3	TGTGCCAGCAGCGTCGGCCCGACTAGCACAGATACGCAGTATTTT	CASSVGPTSTDTQYF
TRBV18	-	TRBD1	TRBJ2-7	TGTGCCAGCTCACTTCGGGGGACAGGGGACTACGAGCAGTACTTC	CASSLRGTGDYEQYF
TRBV2	-	-	TRBJ2-5	TGTGCCAGCGACGTTCGAGACAGACAAGAGACCCAGTACTTC	CASDVRDRQETQYF
TRBV6-5	-	-	TRBJ1-1	TGTGCCAGCAGCCGGGGGGGCGCTAACACTGAAGCTTTCTTT	CASSRGGANTEAFF
TRBV6-1	-	-	TRBJ2-4	TGTGCTTCGGGTTGGGAGGGGGCGCCTCGGCAGTACTTC	CASGWEGAPRQYF
TRBV25-1	-	-	TRBJ2-3	TGTGCCAGCAGTGAATCTGGGGCCGTCACAGATACGCAGTATTTT	CASSESGAVTDTQYF
TRBV7-2	few	TRBD2	TRBJ2-1	TGTGCCAGCAGCACTCAGGGCGGGGGGCCCCCCTACAATGAGCAGTTCTTC	CASSTQGGGPPYNEQFF
TRBV7-2	-	-	TRBJ1-4	TGTGCCAGCAGCCCCTTCAATACGGCTAATGAAAAACTGTTTTTT	CASSPFNTANEKLFF
TRBV9	-	-	TRBJ2-5	TGTGCCAGCAGCGTAGAGGGGGGAAGGGCCCAGTACTTC	CASSVEGGRAQYF
TRBV2	-	-	TRBJ1-4	TGTGCCAGCAGTCCCTCCAGGGGCGCTTATGAAAAACTGTTTTTT	CASSPSRGAYEKLFF
TRBV7-3	once	-	TRBJ2-1	TGTGCCAGCGCACCTGACATAAGCGACGAGCAGTTCTTC	CASAPDISDEQFF
TRBV5-5	once	-	TRBJ1-1	TGTGCCAGCAGCGCCTCGGGCCTGACAGCTTCCAACACTGAAGCTTTCTTT	CASSASGLTASNTEAFF
TRBV7-8	-	TRBD1	TRBJ2-5	TGTGCCAGCAGCCCCGGCCCAGGGGGCATGCAAGAGACCCAGTACTTC	CASSPGPGGMQETQYF
TRBV5-1	few	-	TRBJ1-2	TGCGCCAGCAGCTTGATCGGCGGAGCTAACTATGGCTACACCTTC	CASSLIGGANYGYTF
TRBV4-1	-	TRBD2	TRBJ2-5	TGCGCCAGCAGCCACCTCGGGGGGAGAGAGACCCAGTACTTC	CASSHLGGRETQYF
TRBV18	-	TRBD1	TRBJ2-5	TGTGCCAGCTCCGCGGGACAGGTCCAAGAGACCCAGTACTTC	CASSAGQVQETQYF
TRBV28	-	-	TRBJ1-4	TGTGCCAGCTTTAGGGGGAGGGATGAAAAACTGTTTTTT	CASFRGRDEKLFF
TRBV19	-	-	TRBJ1-2	TGTGCCAGTAGCCCCCTGCGGTACCGAGCTAACTATGGCTACACCTTC	CASSPLRYRANYGYTF
TRBV19	-	-	TRBJ2-5	TGTGCCAGTAGTATACAAGAGACCCAGTACTTC	CASSIQETQYF
TRBV7-9	-	TRBD1	TRBJ2-1	TGTGCCAGCAGCCTTAAAGGGACAGCCTACAATGAGCAGTTCTTC	CASSLKGTAYNEQFF
TRBV7-6	-	-	TRBJ1-5	TGTGCCAGCAGCTTAAGGGGGGCGGAAAGCAATCAGCCCCAGCATTTT	CASSLRGAESNQPQHF
TRBV7-2	-	-	TRBJ1-3	TGTGCCAGCAGCTTAATGCCAGCCTCTGGAAACACCATATATTTT	CASSLMPASGNTIYF
TRBV7-6	-	TRBD2	TRBJ2-3	TGTGCCAGCAGCGCTCGACTAGCGGGGGAGACAGATACGCAGTATTTT	CASSARLAGETDTQYF
TRBV5-5	-	TRBD1	TRBJ1-5	TGTGCCAGCAGCTTGACGGGACAGAATAATCAGCCCCAGCATTTT	CASSLTGQNNQPQHF
TRBV5-1	-	-	TRBJ2-5	TGCGCCAGCAGCTTGGCCCGGGGGGCGGGGGAGACCCAGTACTTC	CASSLARGAGETQYF
TRBV7-2	-	-	TRBJ1-1	TGTGCCAGCAGCTTTAGTAGTAAAGTGGGCACTGAAGCTTTCTTT	CASSFSSKVGTEAFF
TRBV21-1	-	-	TRBJ1-6	TGTGCCAGCAGCAAAACAGGGGAATCACCCCTCCACTTT	CASSKTGESPLHF
TRBV2	-	-	TRBJ1-1	TGTGCCAGCAGTGAAGCTCAGGGGAACACTGAAGCTTTCTTT	CASSEAQGNTEAFF
TRBV6-1	-	-	TRBJ2-5	TGTGCCAGCAGTGATCAGGGAGGCCAAGAGACCCAGTACTTC	CASSDQGGQETQYF
TRBV6-4	-	-	TRBJ2-1	TGTGCCAGCAGTGTCCTAGCCGCATCCTACAATGAGCAGTTCTTC	CASSVLAASYNEQFF
TRBV29-1	-	-	TRBJ1-1	TGCAGCGTTTTGGATACTGAAGCTTTCTTT	CSVLDTEAFF
TRBV2	-	-	TRBJ2-5	TGTGCCACCCAAGGGAGATCCCTAAGTCTAGAGACCCAGTACTTC	CATQGRSLSLETQYF
TRBV5-8	-	-	TRBJ1-1	TGTGCCAGCAGCTCCTGGACAGACAACACTGAAGCTTTCTTT	CASSSWTDNTEAFF
TRBV6-5	-	TRBD1	TRBJ1-6	TGTGCCAGCACCGACAGGGTATCTTCACCCCTCCACTTT	CASTDRVSSPLHF
TRBV6-5	few	-	TRBJ1-2	TGTGCCAGCAGTTACGAAGGGGCCAATAACTATGGCTACACCTTC	CASSYEGANNYGYTF
TRBV6-1	-	-	TRBJ1-4	TGTGCCAGTAGCAGGCGCGGGGAAGAAAAACTGTTTTTT	CASSRRGEEKLFF
TRBV5-5	-	-	TRBJ1-5	TGTGCCAGCAGCCCCTTGGGGGGCGATCAGCCCCAGCATTTT	CASSPLGGDQPQHF
TRBV7-2	-	-	TRBJ1-2	TGTGCCAGCAGCCTGGACGGGAAGGATTATGGCTACACCTTC	CASSLDGKDYGYTF
TRBV7-8	-	-	TRBJ1-6	TGTGCCAGCAGCCCCCAGGGGTATCCCGTGAATTCACCCCTCCACTTT	CASSPQGYPVNSPLHF
TRBV10-2	-	-	TRBJ2-7	TGCGCCACCTCACAGGGCTACGAGCAGTACTTC	CATSQGYEQYF
TRBV12-5	few	TRBD1	TRBJ2-2	TGTGCTAGTGGTTTGGCAGGGGGCACCGGGGAGCTGTTTTTT	CASGLAGGTGELFF
TRBV30	-	-	TRBJ1-1	TGTGCCTGGAGGGCGGGGATTGGGACTGAAGCTTTCTTT	CAWRAGIGTEAFF
TRBV7-6	few	-	TRBJ1-3	TGTGCCAGCAGCTCGGGACAATCAGGAAACACCATATATTTT	CASSSGQSGNTIYF